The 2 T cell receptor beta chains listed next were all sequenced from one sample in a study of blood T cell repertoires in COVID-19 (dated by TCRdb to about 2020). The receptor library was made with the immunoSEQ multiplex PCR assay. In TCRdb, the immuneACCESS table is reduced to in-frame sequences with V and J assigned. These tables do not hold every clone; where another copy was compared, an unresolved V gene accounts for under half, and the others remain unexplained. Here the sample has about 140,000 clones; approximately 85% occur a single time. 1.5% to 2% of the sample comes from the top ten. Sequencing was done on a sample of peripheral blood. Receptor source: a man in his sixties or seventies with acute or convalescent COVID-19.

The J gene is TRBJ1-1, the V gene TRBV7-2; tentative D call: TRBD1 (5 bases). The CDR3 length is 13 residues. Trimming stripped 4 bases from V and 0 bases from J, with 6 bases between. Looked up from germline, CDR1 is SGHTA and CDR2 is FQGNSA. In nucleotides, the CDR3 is TGTGCCAGCAGCTGGACACTGAACACTGAAGCTTTCTTT. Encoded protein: CASSWTLNTEAFF.

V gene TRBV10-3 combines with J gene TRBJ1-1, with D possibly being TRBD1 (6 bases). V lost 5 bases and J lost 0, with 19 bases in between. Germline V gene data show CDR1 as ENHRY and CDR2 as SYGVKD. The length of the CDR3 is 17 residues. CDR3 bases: TGTGCCATCAGTTTCGCGAGATTGGGACACTTGAACACTGAAGCTTTCTTT. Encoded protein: CAISFARLGHLNTEAFF.